This entry features one TCR beta chain sequence. Looked up from germline, CDR1 is MGHRA and CDR2 is YSYEKL. CDR3 length equals 15 residues. V trimming: 2 bases; J trimming: 5 bases; junction bases outside the gene matches: 5. This sample stems from a study of graft-versus-host responses after intestinal transplantation. Sequencing was performed with immunoSEQ multiplex PCR; in TCRdb, only in-frame clones are kept and a portion is missing. The sample lists approximately 8,600 clones, approximately 30% seen once, with approximately 5.1% in the top ten. The source material was alloreactive CD4+ T cells from a mixed lymphocyte reaction culture, sampled before intestinal transplant. As for subset: CFSE-low proliferating T cells sorted from approximately 6-day pre-transplant mixed lymphocyte reaction (GvH or HvG direction). The origin of this receptor is a human patient who received an intestinal transplant. The rearrangement uses TRBV4-1 and TRBJ2-5; 10 bases agree with TRBD1. The CDR3 is CASSQRTGGRETQYF. The CDR3 DNA is TGCGCCAGCAGCCAAAGGACAGGGGGTCGGGAGACCCAGTACTTC.